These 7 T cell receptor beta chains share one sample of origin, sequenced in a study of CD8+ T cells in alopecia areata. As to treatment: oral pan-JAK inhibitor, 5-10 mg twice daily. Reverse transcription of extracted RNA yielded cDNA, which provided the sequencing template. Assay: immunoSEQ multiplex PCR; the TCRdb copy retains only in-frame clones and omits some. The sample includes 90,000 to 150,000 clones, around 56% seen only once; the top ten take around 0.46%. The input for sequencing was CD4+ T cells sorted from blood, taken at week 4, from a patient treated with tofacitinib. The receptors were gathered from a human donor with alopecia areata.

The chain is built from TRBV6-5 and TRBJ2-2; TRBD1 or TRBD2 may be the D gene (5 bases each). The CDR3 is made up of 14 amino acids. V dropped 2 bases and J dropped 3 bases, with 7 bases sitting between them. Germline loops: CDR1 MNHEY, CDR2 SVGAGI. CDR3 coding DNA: TGTGCCAGCAGTTACGGGACCTACACCGGGGAGCTGTTTTTT. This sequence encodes CASSYGTYTGELFF.

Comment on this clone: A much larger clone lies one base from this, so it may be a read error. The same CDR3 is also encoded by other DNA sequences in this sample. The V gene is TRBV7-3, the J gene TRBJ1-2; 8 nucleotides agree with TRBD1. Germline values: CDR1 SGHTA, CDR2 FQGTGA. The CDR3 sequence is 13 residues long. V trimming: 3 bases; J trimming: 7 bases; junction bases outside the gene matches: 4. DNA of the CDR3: TGTGCCAGCAGCTTCGACAGGGGCGGTGGCTACACCTTC. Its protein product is CASSFDRGGGYTF.

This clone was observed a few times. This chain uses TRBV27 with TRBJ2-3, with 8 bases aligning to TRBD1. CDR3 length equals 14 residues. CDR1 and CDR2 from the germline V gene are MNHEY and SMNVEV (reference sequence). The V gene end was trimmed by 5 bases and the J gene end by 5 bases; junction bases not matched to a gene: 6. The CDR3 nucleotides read TGTGCCAGCAGTCCATGGACAGGGATAGATACGCAGTATTTT. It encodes CASSPWTGIDTQYF.

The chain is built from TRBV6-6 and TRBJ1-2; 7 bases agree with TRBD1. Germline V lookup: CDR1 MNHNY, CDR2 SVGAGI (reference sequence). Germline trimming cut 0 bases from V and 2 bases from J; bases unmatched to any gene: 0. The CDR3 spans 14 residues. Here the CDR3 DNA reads TGTGCCAGCAGTTACTCGACAGGGAACTATGGCTACACCTTC. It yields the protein CASSYSTGNYGYTF.

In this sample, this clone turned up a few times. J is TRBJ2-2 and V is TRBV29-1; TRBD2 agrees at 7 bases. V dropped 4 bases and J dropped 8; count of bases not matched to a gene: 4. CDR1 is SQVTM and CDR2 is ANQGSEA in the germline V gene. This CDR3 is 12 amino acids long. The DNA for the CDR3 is TGCAGCGTTGTCGTGGGACTAGGGGAGCTGTTTTTT. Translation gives CSVVVGLGELFF.

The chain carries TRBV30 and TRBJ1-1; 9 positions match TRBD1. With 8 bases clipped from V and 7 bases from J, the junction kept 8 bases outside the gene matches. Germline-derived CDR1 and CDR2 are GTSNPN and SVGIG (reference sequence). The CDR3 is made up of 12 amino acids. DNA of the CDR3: TGTGCCAGCCGAAGGGACAGGGTTGAAGCTTTCTTT. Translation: CASRRDRVEAFF.

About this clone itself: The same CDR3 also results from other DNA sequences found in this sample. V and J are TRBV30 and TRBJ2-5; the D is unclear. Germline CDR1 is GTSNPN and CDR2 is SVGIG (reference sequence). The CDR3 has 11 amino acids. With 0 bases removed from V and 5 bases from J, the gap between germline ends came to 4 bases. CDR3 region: CAWSVLETQYF. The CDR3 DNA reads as TGTGCCTGGAGTGTCTTGGAGACCCAGTACTTC.